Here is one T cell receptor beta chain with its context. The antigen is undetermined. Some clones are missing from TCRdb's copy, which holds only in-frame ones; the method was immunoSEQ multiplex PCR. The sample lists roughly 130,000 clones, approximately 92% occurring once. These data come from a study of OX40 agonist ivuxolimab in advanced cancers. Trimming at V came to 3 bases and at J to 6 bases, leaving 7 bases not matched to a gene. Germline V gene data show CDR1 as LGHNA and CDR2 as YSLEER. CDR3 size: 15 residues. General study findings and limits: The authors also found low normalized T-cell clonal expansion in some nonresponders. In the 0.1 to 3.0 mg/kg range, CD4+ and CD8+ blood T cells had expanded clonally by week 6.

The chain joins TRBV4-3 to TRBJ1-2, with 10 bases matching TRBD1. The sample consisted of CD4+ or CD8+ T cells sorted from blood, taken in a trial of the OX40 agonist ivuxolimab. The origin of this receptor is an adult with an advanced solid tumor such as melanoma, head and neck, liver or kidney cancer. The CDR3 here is CASSQLWGTGDGYTF. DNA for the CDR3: TGCGCCAGCAGCCAGCTTTGGGGGACAGGGGATGGCTACACCTTC.